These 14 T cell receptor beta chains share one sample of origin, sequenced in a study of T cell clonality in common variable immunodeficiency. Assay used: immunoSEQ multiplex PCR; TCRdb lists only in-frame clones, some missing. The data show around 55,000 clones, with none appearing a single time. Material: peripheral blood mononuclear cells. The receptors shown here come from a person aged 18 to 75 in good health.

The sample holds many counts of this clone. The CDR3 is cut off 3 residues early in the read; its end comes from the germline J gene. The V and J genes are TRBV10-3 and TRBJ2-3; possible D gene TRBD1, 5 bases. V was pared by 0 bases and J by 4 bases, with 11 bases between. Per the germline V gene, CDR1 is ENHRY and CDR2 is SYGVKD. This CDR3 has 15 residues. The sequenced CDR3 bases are TGTGCCATCAGTGAGTCGGATAAAGGGGCAGATACG. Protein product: CAISESDKGADT. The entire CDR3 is CAISESDKGADTQYF.

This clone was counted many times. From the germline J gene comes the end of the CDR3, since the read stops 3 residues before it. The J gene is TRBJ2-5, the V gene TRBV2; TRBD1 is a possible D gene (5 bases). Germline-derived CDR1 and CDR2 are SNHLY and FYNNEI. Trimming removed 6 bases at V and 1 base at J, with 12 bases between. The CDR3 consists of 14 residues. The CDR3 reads CASSATGAQETQYF. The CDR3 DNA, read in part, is TGTGCCAGCAGCGCAACAGGAGCCCAAGAGACC.

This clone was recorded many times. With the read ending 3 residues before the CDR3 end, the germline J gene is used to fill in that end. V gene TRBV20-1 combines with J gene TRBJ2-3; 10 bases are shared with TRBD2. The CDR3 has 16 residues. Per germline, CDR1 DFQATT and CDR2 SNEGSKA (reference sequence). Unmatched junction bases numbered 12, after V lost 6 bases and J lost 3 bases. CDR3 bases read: TGCAGTGCCTATAACCTCATAGCGGGGGGAACAGATACG. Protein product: CSAYNLIAGGTDT. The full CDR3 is CSAYNLIAGGTDTQYF.

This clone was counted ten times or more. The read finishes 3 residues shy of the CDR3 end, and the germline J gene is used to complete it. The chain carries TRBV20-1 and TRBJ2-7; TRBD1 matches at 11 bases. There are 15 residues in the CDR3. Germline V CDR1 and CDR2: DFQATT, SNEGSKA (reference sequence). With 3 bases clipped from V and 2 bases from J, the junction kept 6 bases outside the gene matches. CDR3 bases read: TGCAGTGCTAGGGAAGGGACAGGGGGAGCCTACGAG. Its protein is CSAREGTGGAYE. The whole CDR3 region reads CSAREGTGGAYEQYF.

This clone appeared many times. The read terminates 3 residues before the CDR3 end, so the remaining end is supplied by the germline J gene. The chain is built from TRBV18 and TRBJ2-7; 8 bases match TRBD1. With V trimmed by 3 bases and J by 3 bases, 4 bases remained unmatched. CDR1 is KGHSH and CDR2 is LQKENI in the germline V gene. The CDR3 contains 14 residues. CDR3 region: CASSPTGGNYEQYF. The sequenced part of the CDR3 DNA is TGTGCCAGCTCACCTACAGGGGGGAACTACGAG.

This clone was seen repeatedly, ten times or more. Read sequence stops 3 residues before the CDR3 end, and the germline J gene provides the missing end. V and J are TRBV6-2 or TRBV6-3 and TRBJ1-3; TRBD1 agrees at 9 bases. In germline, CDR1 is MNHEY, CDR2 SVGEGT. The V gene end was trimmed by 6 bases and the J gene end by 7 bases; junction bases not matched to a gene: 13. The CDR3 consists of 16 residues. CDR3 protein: CASSSGTGFMRNTIYF. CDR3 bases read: TGTGCCAGCAGCTCCGGGACAGGGTTTATGAGGAACACC.

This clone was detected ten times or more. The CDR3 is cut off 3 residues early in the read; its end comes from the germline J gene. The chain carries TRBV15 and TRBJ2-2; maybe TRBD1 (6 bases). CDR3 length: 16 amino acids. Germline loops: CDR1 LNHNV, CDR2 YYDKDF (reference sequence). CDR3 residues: CATSRLTGGTNEKLFF. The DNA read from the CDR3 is TGTGCCACCAGCAGATTGACAGGTGGAACTAATGAAAAG.

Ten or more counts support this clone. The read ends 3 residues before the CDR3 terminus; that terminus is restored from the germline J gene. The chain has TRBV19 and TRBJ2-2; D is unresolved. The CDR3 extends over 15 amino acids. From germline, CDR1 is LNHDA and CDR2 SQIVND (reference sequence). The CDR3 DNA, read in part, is TGTGCCAGTAGTATAGAACAGAATGGCAGAAGGAAG. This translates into CASSIEQNGRRK. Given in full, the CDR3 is CASSIEQNGRRKLFF.

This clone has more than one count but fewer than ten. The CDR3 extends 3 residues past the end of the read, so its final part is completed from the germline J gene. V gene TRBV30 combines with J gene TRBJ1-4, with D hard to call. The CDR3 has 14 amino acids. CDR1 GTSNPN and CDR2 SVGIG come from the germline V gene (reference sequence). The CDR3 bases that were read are TGTGCCTGGAGTGTACACAACTATAATTCACCA. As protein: CAWSVHNYNSP. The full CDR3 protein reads CAWSVHNYNSPLFF. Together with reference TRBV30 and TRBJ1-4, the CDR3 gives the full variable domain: SQTIHQWPATLVQPVGSPLSLECTVEGTSNPNLYWYRQAAGRGLQLLFYSVGIGQISSEVPQNLSASRPQDRQFILSSKKLLLSDSGFYLCAWSVHNYNSPLFFGSGTQLSVL.

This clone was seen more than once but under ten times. The sequenced part of the CDR3 DNA is TGCGCCAGCAGCTTGGACAGCCCCTATGGC. Translation: CASSLDSPYG. The complete CDR3 protein is CASSLDSPYGYTF. The chain employs TRBV5-1 and TRBJ1-2; D not certain. The read terminates 3 residues before the CDR3 end, so the remaining end is supplied by the germline J gene. Germline loops: CDR1 SGHRS, CDR2 YFSETQ. The CDR3 is made up of 13 amino acids. The germline V and J ends were trimmed by 0 bases and 4 bases, with 7 bases remaining between them.

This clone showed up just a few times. This CDR3 reads CASKPGTGNVLGYGYTF. CDR3 bases read: TGTGCCAGCAAGCCGGGGACAGGGAACGTCTTAGGCTATGGC. The J gene is TRBJ1-2, the V gene TRBV2; 9 bases map to TRBD1. The read ends 3 residues early relative to the CDR3; the germline J gene fills the gap. CDR3 length: 17 residues. Germline V lookup: CDR1 SNHLY, CDR2 FYNNEI. After removal of 7 bases from V and 4 bases from J, the junction contained 16 bases not matched to a gene.

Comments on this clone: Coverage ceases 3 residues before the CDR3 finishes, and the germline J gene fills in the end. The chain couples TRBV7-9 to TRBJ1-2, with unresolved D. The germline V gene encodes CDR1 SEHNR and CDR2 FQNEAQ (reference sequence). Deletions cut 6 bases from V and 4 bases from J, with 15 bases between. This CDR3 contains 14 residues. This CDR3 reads CASSFIEYFYGYTF. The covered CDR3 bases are TGTGCCAGCAGTTTTATTGAATACTTCTATGGC. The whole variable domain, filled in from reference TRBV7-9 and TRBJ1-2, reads DTGVSQNPRHKITKRGQNVTFRCDPISEHNRLYWYRQTLGQGPEFLTYFQNEAQLEKSRLLSDRFSAERPKGSFSTLEIQRTEQGDSAMYLCASSFIEYFYGYTFGSGTRLTVV.

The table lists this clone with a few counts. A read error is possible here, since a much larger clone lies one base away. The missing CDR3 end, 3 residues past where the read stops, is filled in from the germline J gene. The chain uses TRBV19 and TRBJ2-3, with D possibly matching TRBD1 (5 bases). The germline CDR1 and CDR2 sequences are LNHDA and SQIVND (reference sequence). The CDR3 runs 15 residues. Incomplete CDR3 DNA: TGTGCCAGTAACCATTTACAGGCACGGAATCAGCCG. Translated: CASNHLQARNQP. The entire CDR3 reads CASNHLQARNQPQYF.

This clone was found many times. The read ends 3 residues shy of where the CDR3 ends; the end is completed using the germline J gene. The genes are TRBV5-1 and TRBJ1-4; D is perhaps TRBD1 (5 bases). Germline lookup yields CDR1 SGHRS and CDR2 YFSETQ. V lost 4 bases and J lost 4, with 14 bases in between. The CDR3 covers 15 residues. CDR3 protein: CASSLTDRLNEKLFF. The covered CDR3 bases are TGCGCCAGCAGCCTAACAGACAGACTTAATGAAAAA.